The 15 T cell receptor beta chains reported below all come from one sample, sequenced in a study of blood T cells in healthy people across ages. Through a sample-barcoded 5' primer and a J-beta primer mix, a second PCR was run for roughly 6 to 12 cycles. TCRdb ran MiXCR on the 5' RACE reads and lists one entry per CDR3 protein. The top ten clones hold roughly 19% of a sample with 650,000 to 800,000 distinct CDR3 sequences, 40% to 50% of them seen once. The sequenced sample consisted of blood. The receptors were sampled from a man aged 55 to 69 in good health.

This clonotype was seen a few times. The chain employs TRBV4-1 and TRBJ2-7; D gene uncertain. The CDR3 runs to 13 residues. Trimming removed 4 bases at V and 3 bases at J, with 10 bases between. Per the germline V gene, CDR1 is MGHRA and CDR2 is YSYEKL. CDR3 nucleotides: TGCGCCAGCAGCCCGACGGATAACTACGAGCAGTACTTC. Its translation is CASSPTDNYEQYF.

The V and J genes are TRBV5-1 and TRBJ2-3, with D unresolved. Germline CDR1 and CDR2: SGHRS and YFSETQ. Trimming cost V 2 bases and J 4 bases, with 11 bases left between them. This CDR3 is built from 14 residues. CDR3 DNA: TGCGCCAGCAGCTTCGGCCAGTCAGCAGATACGCAGTATTTT. Translating it yields CASSFGQSADTQYF. The whole variable domain, filled in from reference TRBV5-1 and TRBJ2-3, reads KAGVTQTPRYLIKTRGQQVTLSCSPISGHRSVSWYQQTPGQGLQFLFEYFSETQRNKGNFPGRFSGRQFSNSRSEMNVSTLELGDSALYLCASSFGQSADTQYFGPGTRLTVL.

This clonotype has just a few counts. The V call is TRBV20-1, the J call TRBJ2-3; TRBD2 matches at 13 bases. The CDR3 spans 17 residues. The germline V gene has CDR1 DFQATT and CDR2 SNEGSKA (reference sequence). V lost 4 bases and J lost 0; bases outside the gene matches: 7. CDR3 nucleotide sequence: TGCAGTGCTAAACTAGCGGGGGGGCGACGGAGCACAGATACGCAGTATTTT. This sequence encodes CSAKLAGGRRSTDTQYF.

This clonotype was counted a few times. J is TRBJ2-7 and V is TRBV9; D possibly corresponds to TRBD2 (6 bases). The CDR3 has 15 amino acids. Per the germline V gene, CDR1 is SGDLS and CDR2 is YYNGEE. The V end was cut by 1 base, the J end by 2 bases, with 13 bases between. CDR3 nucleotides: TGTGCCAGCAGCGTAAACGCGCGGGGCCCCTACGAGCAGTACTTC. It is translated as CASSVNARGPYEQYF. Complete variable domain (other parts from reference TRBV9 and TRBJ2-7): DSGVTQTPKHLITATGQRVTLRCSPRSGDLSVYWYQQSLDQGLQFLIQYYNGEERAKGNILERFSAQQFPDLHSELNLSSLELGDSALYFCASSVNARGPYEQYFGPGTRLTVT.

The chain has TRBV20-1 and TRBJ1-4; no definite D call. V lost 0 bases and J lost 3, with 8 bases in between. The germline V gene has CDR1 DFQATT and CDR2 SNEGSKA (reference sequence). This CDR3 comprises 14 residues. In DNA, the CDR3 is TGCAGTGCTAGAGATGGAGGGCCTAATGAAAAACTGTTTTTT. It translates to CSARDGGPNEKLFF.

The DNA for the CDR3 is TGTGCCAGCAGCTTACCCCTAAACAATGAGCAGTTCTTC. Encoded protein: CASSLPLNNEQFF. The chain uses TRBV7-2 and TRBJ2-1; D is uncertain. The CDR3 is 13 amino acids. V was shortened by 2 bases and J by 5 bases, with 7 bases between the two germline ends. The V gene's germline CDR1 is SGHTA and CDR2 FQGNSA. Looking up the rest from reference TRBV7-2 and TRBJ2-1 gives the full variable domain: GAGVSQSPSNKVTEKGKDVELRCDPISGHTALYWYRQSLGQGLEFLIYFQGNSAPDKSGLPSDRFSAERTGGSVSTLTIQRTQQEDSAVYLCASSLPLNNEQFFGPGTRLTVL.

The chain couples TRBV28 to TRBJ2-4; 8 bases align to TRBD1. Gene TRBJ2-7 matches the end of the DNA better, so the J call may be wrong. The germline gives CDR1 MDHEN, CDR2 SYDVKM. This CDR3 has 15 residues. The CDR3, as DNA: TGTGCCAGCAGTTTCTGGACAGGGAATGGGGACGAGCAGTACTTC. Translated, it gives CASSFWTGNGDEQYF.

The rearrangement joins TRBV5-1 to TRBJ2-3; D not resolved. The CDR3 has 16 residues. V lost 7 bases and J lost 2, with 20 bases in between. Germline-derived CDR1 and CDR2 are SGHRS and YFSETQ. CDR3 bases: TGCGCCAGCCAGACCTTTGCCGGGTCCAACACAGATACGCAGTATTTT. Its translation is CASQTFAGSNTDTQYF.

To note about this clonotype: A much larger clone lies one base from this, so it may be a read error. The chain couples TRBV6-2 or TRBV6-3 to TRBJ2-5, with D uncertain. The CDR3 length is 13 residues. V shed 6 bases and J shed 13 bases, with 21 bases lying between them. The germline V gene has CDR1 MNHEY and CDR2 SVGEGT. This CDR3 reads CASRAPSFDERYF. CDR3 bases: TGTGCCAGCAGAGCCCCTAGTTTTGACGAGCGGTACTTC.

The V call is TRBV12-3 or TRBV12-4, the J call TRBJ2-7; 10 bases are a match to TRBD2. The V gene end was trimmed by 6 bases and the J gene end by 7 bases; junction bases not matched to a gene: 12. This CDR3 comprises 15 residues. The CDR3 DNA sequence: TGTGCCAGCAGCCAGCGGGGGGGCCTGATCAATGAGCAGTACTTC. It specifies CASSQRGGLINEQYF.

The rearrangement joins TRBV16 to TRBJ1-1; 7 bases agree with TRBD1. The J segment lost 1 base and the V segment lost 4 bases, leaving 15 bases of the junction unmatched. The CDR3 length is 18 residues. Germline assignment: CDR1 KGHSY and CDR2 FQNENV. In nucleotides, the CDR3 is TGTGCCAGCAGCCGGAACAGGGGATCAAAAGAGGAGAACACTGAAGCTTTCTTT. Protein product: CASSRNRGSKEENTEAFF.

About this clonotype itself: A much more abundant neighbour one base away suggests this may be a read error. V gene TRBV20-1 combines with J gene TRBJ2-3, with 12 bases lining up with TRBD1. CDR1 is DFQATT, CDR2 SNEGSKA, per germline (reference sequence). This CDR3 is 12 amino acids long. CDR3: CGAGQGAGTQYF. Here the CDR3 DNA reads TGCGGTGCGGGACAGGGGGCTGGTACGCAGTATTTT.

The V and J genes are TRBV10-3 and TRBJ2-3; 8 bases fit TRBD1. The germline V gene has CDR1 ENHRY and CDR2 SYGVKD. V shed 6 bases, J shed 2 bases, and the junction held 4 bases outside the gene matches. CDR3 size: 14 residues. CDR3 protein: CAIRGQGDTDTQYF. CDR3 coding DNA: TGTGCCATCAGAGGACAGGGAGACACAGATACGCAGTATTTT.

The chain has TRBV5-4 and TRBJ2-7; D might be TRBD2 (7 bases). The V and J ends lost 0 bases and 7 bases respectively, with 20 bases between them. Germline lookup yields CDR1 SGHNT and CDR2 YYREEE (reference sequence). This CDR3 is 16 amino acids long. This chain's CDR3 is CASSLDRGAGFWEQYF. The CDR3, as DNA: TGTGCCAGCAGCTTGGATCGGGGGGCGGGCTTCTGGGAGCAGTACTTC. Full variable domain (remainder filled in from reference TRBV5-4 and TRBJ2-7): ETGVTQSPTHLIKTRGQQVTLRCSSQSGHNTVSWYQQALGQGPQFIFQYYREEENGRGNFPPRFSGLQFPNYSSELNVNALELDDSALYLCASSLDRGAGFWEQYFGPGTRLTVT.

V is TRBV20-1 and J is TRBJ1-1; perhaps TRBD1 as D (5 bases). CDR1 DFQATT and CDR2 SNEGSKA come from the germline V gene (reference sequence). There are 16 residues in the CDR3. Trimming removed 1 base at V and 3 bases at J, with 18 bases between. The CDR3 sequence: CSARAPQGRGDTEAFF. The DNA of the CDR3 is TGCAGTGCTAGAGCCCCTCAGGGTAGGGGTGACACTGAAGCTTTCTTT.